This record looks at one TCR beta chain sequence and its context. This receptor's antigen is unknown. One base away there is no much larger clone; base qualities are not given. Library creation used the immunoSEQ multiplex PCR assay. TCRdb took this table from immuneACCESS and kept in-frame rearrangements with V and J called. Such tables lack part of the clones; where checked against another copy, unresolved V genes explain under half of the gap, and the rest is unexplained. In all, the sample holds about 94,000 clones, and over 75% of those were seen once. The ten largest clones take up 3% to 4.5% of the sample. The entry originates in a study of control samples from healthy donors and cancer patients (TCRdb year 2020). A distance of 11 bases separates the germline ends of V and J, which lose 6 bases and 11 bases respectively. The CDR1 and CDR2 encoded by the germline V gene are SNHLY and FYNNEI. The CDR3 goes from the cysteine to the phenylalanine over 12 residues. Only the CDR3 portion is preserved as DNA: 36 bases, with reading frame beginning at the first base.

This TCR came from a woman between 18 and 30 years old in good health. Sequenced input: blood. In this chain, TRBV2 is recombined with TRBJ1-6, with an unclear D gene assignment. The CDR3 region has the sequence CASRRSATPLHF. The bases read TGTGCCAGCAGGCGGTCCGCGACACCCCTCCACTTT.